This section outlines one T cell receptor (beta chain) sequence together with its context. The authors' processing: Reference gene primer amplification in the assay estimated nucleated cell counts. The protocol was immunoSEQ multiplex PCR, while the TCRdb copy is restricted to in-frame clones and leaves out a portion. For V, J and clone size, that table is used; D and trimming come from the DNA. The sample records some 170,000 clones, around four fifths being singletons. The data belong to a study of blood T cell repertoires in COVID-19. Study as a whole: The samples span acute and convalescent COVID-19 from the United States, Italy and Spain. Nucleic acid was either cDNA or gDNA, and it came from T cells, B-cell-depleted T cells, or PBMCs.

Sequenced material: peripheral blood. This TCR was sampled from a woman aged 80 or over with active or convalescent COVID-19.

The CDR3 DNA reads as TGTGCCTGGGCCCAGGGGCCCCGTCAAGCTTTCTTT. It codes for CAWAQGPRQAFF. This sequence joins TRBV30 and TRBJ1-1, with TRBD1 as a possible D gene (6 bases). V lost 5 bases, J lost 9 bases, and 16 bases lay in between. The CDR3 spans 12 residues. CDR1 and CDR2 from the germline V gene are GTSNPN and SVGIG (reference sequence). The entire variable domain, with the rest obtained from reference TRBV30 and TRBJ1-1, is as follows: SQTIHQWPATLVQPVGSPLSLECTVEGTSNPNLYWYRQAAGRGLQLLFYSVGIGQISSEVPQNLSASRPQDRQFILSSKKLLLSDSGFYLCAWAQGPRQAFFGQGTRLTVV.